The clone carrying this TCR beta chain came up a few times. Systemic immunosuppression or a history of autoimmune disease excluded patients. The germline V gene has CDR1 SGHDN and CDR2 FVKESK. The CDR3 runs to 15 residues. V was shortened by 4 bases and J by 7 bases, with 17 bases between the two germline ends. This specimen belongs to a study of OX40 agonist ivuxolimab in advanced cancers. Profiled with immunoSEQ multiplex PCR; TCRdb holds only in-frame clones, not every one. The table records tens of thousands of clones, approximately 82% of them present only once. The source is an adult with an advanced solid tumor such as melanoma, head and neck, liver or kidney cancer. Here the sequenced sample was CD4+ or CD8+ T cells sorted from blood, taken in a trial of the OX40 agonist ivuxolimab. The gene calls are TRBV14 and TRBJ2-1; D is ambiguous. The CDR3 DNA reads TGTGCCAGCAGCCTTATAGTAGGGCCTAGAAATGAGCAGTTCTTC. Protein: CASSLIVGPRNEQFF.